This entry features one T cell receptor (beta chain) sequence. This sample is drawn from a study of OX40 agonist ivuxolimab in advanced cancers. V lost 0 bases to trimming and J lost 6 bases, with 15 bases between them. The CDR3 has 16 residues. Germline CDR1 is SGHRS and CDR2 is YFSETQ. Libraries were prepared by immunoSEQ multiplex PCR; TCRdb keeps only in-frame clonotypes and omits some of them. Of 95,000 to 150,000 clones listed, 90% to 95% are singletons. The chain is built from TRBV5-1 and TRBJ2-2; perhaps TRBD2 as D (5 bases). This receptor was obtained from an adult with an advanced solid tumor such as melanoma, head and neck, liver or kidney cancer. Sequencing was performed on CD4+ or CD8+ T cells sorted from blood, taken in a trial of the OX40 agonist ivuxolimab. DNA of the CDR3: TGCGCCAGCAGCTTGGGGGGAGTTCGGGCGTCCGGGGAGCTGTTTTTT. Amino acids: CASSLGGVRASGELFF.